These 11 T cell receptor beta chains were all obtained from the same sample, sequenced in a study of blood T cell repertoires in COVID-19. Produced via immunoSEQ multiplex PCR; TCRdb's table is partial and in-frame only. In the table there are about 100,000 clones, just over 90% of which are singletons. Sequencing used peripheral blood. The receptors come from a man aged 50-60 years with active COVID-19.

The chain combines TRBV10-3 with TRBJ1-1, with unresolved D. This CDR3 has 15 residues. Trimming stripped 6 bases from V and 7 bases from J, with 21 bases between. Germline loops: CDR1 ENHRY, CDR2 SYGVKD. The CDR3 spells CAISGVPASNYEAFF. CDR3 nucleotide sequence: TGTGCCATCAGCGGTGTACCGGCTTCGAACTATGAAGCTTTCTTT.

The chain has TRBV3-1 (or the pseudogene TRBV3-2) and TRBJ2-7; D uncertain. V lost 3 bases, J lost 3 bases, and 3 bases lay in between. Germline CDR1 is LGHDT and CDR2 is YNNKEL (reference sequence). This CDR3 has 11 amino acids. CDR3 protein: CASSHRYEQYF. The CDR3 region has the DNA TGTGCCAGCAGCCATCGCTACGAGCAGTACTTC.

The rearrangement links TRBV19 to TRBJ2-3, with TRBD2 matching over 7 bases. Germline CDR1 reads LNHDA; CDR2 reads SQIVND (reference sequence). The trim removed 5 bases at V and 0 bases at J, leaving 8 bases unmatched. CDR3 size: 16 residues. CDR3 loop: CASSWGGRGSTDTQYF. The DNA of the CDR3 is TGTGCCAGTAGTTGGGGAGGGCGGGGAAGCACAGATACGCAGTATTTT.

The rearrangement uses TRBV18 and TRBJ2-5, with TRBD2 matching 11 bases. The ends lost 9 bases at V and 3 bases at J; junction bases unmatched: 0. In germline, CDR1 is KGHSH, CDR2 LQKENI. The CDR3 is made up of 12 amino acids. The CDR3 region is CARLAGEETQYF. Written as DNA, the CDR3 is TGTGCCAGACTAGCGGGGGAAGAGACCCAGTACTTC.

The chain recombines TRBV3-1 (or the pseudogene TRBV3-2) with TRBJ1-1; weak D call: TRBD1 (6 bases). Germline CDR1 LGHDT, CDR2 YNNKEL (reference sequence). V lost 1 base, J lost 8 bases, and 8 bases lay in between. The CDR3 contains 12 residues. The CDR3 protein is CASSQGGQEAFF. In DNA form, the CDR3 reads TGTGCCAGCAGCCAAGGGGGGCAGGAAGCTTTCTTT.

The rearrangement joins TRBV3-1 (or the pseudogene TRBV3-2) to TRBJ2-7; TRBD2 agrees at 14 bases. The CDR3 spans 15 residues. The trim removed 4 bases at V and 2 bases at J, leaving 1 base unmatched. CDR1 and CDR2 from the germline V gene are LGHDT and YNNKEL (reference sequence). In nucleotides, the CDR3 is TGTGCCAGCAGCCGGGGACTAGCGGGGGCCTACGAGCAGTACGTC. The encoded protein is CASSRGLAGAYEQYV.

V usage is TRBV5-1 and J usage is TRBJ1-2; 7 bases are a match to TRBD1. CDR1 and CDR2 from the germline V gene are SGHRS and YFSETQ. The CDR3 runs 14 residues. The ends lost 4 bases at V and 2 bases at J; junction bases unmatched: 5. The CDR3 spells CASSPGQVNYGYTF. The CDR3 nucleotides read TGCGCCAGCAGCCCCGGACAGGTAAACTATGGCTACACCTTC. Full variable domain (missing parts from reference TRBV5-1 and TRBJ1-2): KAGVTQTPRYLIKTRGQQVTLSCSPISGHRSVSWYQQTPGQGLQFLFEYFSETQRNKGNFPGRFSGRQFSNSRSEMNVSTLELGDSALYLCASSPGQVNYGYTFGSGTRLTVV.

The rearrangement links TRBV3-1 (or the pseudogene TRBV3-2) to TRBJ2-5; 9 nucleotides line up with TRBD2. V gave up 4 bases and J gave up 8 bases; unmatched junction bases: 8. Looked up from germline, CDR1 is LGHDT and CDR2 is YNNKEL (reference sequence). The CDR3 loop spans 14 amino acids. CDR3 sequence: CASSPPGLAGTQYF. In nucleotides, the CDR3 is TGTGCCAGCAGCCCTCCGGGACTAGCCGGAACCCAGTACTTC.

The V and J genes are TRBV30 and TRBJ1-1, with 8 bases that match TRBD1. With V trimmed by 0 bases and J by 2 bases, 11 bases remained unmatched. This CDR3 is 17 amino acids long. In germline, CDR1 is GTSNPN, CDR2 SVGIG (reference sequence). The CDR3, as DNA: TGTGCCTGGAGTGTAGTCAGGGGGCAGGTAGGAAACACTGAAGCTTTCTTT. Translation: CAWSVVRGQVGNTEAFF. Supplemented by reference TRBV30 and TRBJ1-1, the full variable domain reads SQTIHQWPATLVQPVGSPLSLECTVEGTSNPNLYWYRQAAGRGLQLLFYSVGIGQISSEVPQNLSASRPQDRQFILSSKKLLLSDSGFYLCAWSVVRGQVGNTEAFFGQGTRLTVV.

The chain carries TRBV5-6 and TRBJ2-2; possible D gene TRBD1, 5 bases. Between the trimmed V and J ends, which lost 4 bases and 3 bases, there was a span of 16 bases. The germline CDR1 and CDR2 sequences are SGHDT and YYEEEE. The CDR3 has 16 residues. The DNA for the CDR3 is TGTGCCAGCAGCCCCTACCCAGGGCGAGACACCGGGGAGCTGTTTTTT. The encoded protein is CASSPYPGRDTGELFF.

The chain couples TRBV21-1 to TRBJ2-1; TRBD2 was called by the table and not checked on the DNA. TRBV21-1 is termed a pseudogene. This CDR3 region has 16 residues. The CDR3 DNA sequence: TGTGCCAGCAGCAAAGTAGGCCTAGCGGGATACAATGAGCAGTTCTTC. It yields the protein CASSKVGLAGYNEQFF.